This T cell receptor beta chain was recorded in a study of blood T cell repertoires in COVID-19. The wider study: Researchers got acute and convalescent COVID-19 samples from the United States, Italy and Spain. T cells, B-cell-depleted T cells, or PBMCs provided the cDNA or gDNA that served as material.

Trimming took 0 bases from V and 9 from J, leaving 15 bases between them. CDR3 length equals 15 residues. In germline, CDR1 is MGHRA, CDR2 YSYEKL. Per the study methods: Amplification with reference gene primers provided the estimates of nucleated cell counts. The table came from immunoSEQ multiplex PCR; TCRdb's copy has only in-frame clones and leaves some out. Clone size and the V and J calls come from that table; the DNA yielded D and trimming. The sample lists about 46,000 clones; 80% to 90% were seen once. This clone was recorded a few times. The sample was peripheral blood. This receptor was taken from a human donor in a cohort sampled during active COVID-19. The donor label of this sample is uncertain. The chain joins TRBV4-1 to TRBJ2-1; possibly TRBD1 for D (5 bases). The chain's CDR3 is CASSQEKGLVGEQFF. The CDR3 DNA follows: TGCGCCAGCAGCCAAGAAAAGGGGCTGGTGGGTGAGCAGTTCTTC.